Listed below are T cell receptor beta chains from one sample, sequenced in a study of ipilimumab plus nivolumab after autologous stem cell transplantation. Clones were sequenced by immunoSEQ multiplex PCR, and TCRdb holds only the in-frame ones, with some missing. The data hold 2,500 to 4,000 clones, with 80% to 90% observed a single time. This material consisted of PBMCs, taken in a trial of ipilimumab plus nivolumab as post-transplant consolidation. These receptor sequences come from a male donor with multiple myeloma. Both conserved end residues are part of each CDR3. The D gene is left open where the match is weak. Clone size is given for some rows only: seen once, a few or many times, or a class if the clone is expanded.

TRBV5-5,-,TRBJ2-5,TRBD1,CASSLEGTGDFGTQYF,TGTGCCAGCAGCTTGGAAGGGACAGGGGATTTTGGGACCCAGTACTTC
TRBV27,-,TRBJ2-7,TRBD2,CASSWAGDSYEQYF,TGTGCCAGCAGTTGGGCGGGAGACTCCTACGAGCAGTACTTC
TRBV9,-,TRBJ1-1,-,CASRPDGRDTEAFF,TGTGCCAGCAGACCCGACGGCCGGGACACTGAAGCTTTCTTT
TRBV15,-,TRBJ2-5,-,CATSRGLGGAGETQYF,TGTGCCACCAGCAGAGGATTGGGGGGGGCCGGGGAGACCCAGTACTTC
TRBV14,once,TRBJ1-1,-,CASSPNIGGNTEAFF,TGTGCCAGCAGCCCAAACATCGGTGGGAACACTGAAGCTTTCTTT
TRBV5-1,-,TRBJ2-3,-,CASSLGLAADTQYF,TGCGCCAGCAGCTTGGGGTTAGCAGCAGATACGCAGTATTTT
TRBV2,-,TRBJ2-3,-,CASSLDRSTDTQYF,TGTGCCAGCAGTCTCGACAGGAGCACAGATACGCAGTATTTT
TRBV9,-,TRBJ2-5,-,CASSVAFGTDQETQYF,TGTGCCAGCAGCGTAGCTTTCGGGACGGACCAAGAGACCCAGTACTTC
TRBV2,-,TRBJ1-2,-,CASSEDGAGFLGGYTF,TGTGCCAGCAGTGAAGACGGGGCAGGGTTCCTAGGTGGCTACACCTTC
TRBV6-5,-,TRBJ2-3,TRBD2,CASRRASGADTQYF,TGTGCCAGCCGGCGGGCTAGCGGGGCAGATACGCAGTATTTT
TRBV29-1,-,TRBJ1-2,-,CSVKLQGIGYTF,TGCAGCGTTAAACTCCAGGGTATAGGCTACACCTTC
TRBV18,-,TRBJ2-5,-,CASSPGNDKETQYF,TGTGCCAGCTCACCAGGCAATGACAAAGAGACCCAGTACTTC
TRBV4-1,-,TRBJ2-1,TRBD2,CASSQRTSGGYSYNEQFF,TGCGCCAGCAGCCAGAGGACTAGCGGGGGATACTCCTACAATGAGCAGTTCTTC
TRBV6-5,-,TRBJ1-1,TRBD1,CASSTGAGDTEAFF,TGTGCCAGCAGCACAGGGGCGGGCGACACTGAAGCTTTCTTT
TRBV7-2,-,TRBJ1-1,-,CASSLGRTGRIVTEAFF,TGTGCCAGCAGCTTAGGTAGAACAGGGAGGATTGTCACTGAAGCTTTCTTT
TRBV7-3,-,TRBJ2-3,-,CASSDRSTDTQYF,TGTGCCAGCAGCGACAGAAGCACAGATACGCAGTATTTT
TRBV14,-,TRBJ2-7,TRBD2,CASSLRLAGASYEQYF,TGTGCCAGCAGCCTAAGACTAGCGGGGGCTTCCTACGAGCAGTACTTC
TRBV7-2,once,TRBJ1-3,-,CASSYPSGNTIYF,TGTGCCAGCAGCTATCCCTCTGGAAACACCATATATTTT
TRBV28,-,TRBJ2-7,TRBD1,CASRGQGTYEQYF,TGTGCCAGCAGGGGACAGGGGACTTACGAGCAGTACTTC
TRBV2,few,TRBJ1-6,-,CASSVENSPLHF,TGTGCCAGCAGTGTTGAGAATTCACCCCTCCACTTT
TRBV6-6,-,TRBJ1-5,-,CASSLARDSNQPQHF,TGTGCCAGCAGTCTCGCCCGGGACAGCAATCAGCCCCAGCATTTT
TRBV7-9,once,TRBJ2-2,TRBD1,CASSRDRGIVGELFF,TGTGCCAGCAGCAGGGACAGGGGGATTGTCGGGGAGCTGTTTTTT
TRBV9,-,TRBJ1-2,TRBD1,CASSVRTGAGGYTF,TGTGCCAGCAGCGTAAGGACAGGGGCGGGTGGCTACACCTTC
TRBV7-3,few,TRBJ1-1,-,CASSFTGQDAFF,TGTGCCAGCAGCTTCACGGGGCAAGACGCTTTCTTT
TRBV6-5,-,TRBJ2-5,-,CASSYFAGETQYF,TGTGCCAGCAGTTACTTCGCAGGAGAGACCCAGTACTTC
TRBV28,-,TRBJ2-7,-,CASILQGGYEQYF,TGTGCCAGCATCCTACAGGGAGGCTACGAGCAGTACTTC
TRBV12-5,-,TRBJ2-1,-,CASGLFQYNEQFF,TGTGCTAGTGGTTTGTTCCAGTACAATGAGCAGTTCTTC
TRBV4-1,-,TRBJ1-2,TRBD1,CASSQDSDRGTGYTF,TGCGCCAGCAGCCAAGATTCGGACAGGGGGACTGGCTACACCTTC
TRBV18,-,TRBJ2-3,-,CASSPRFALGTDTQYF,TGTGCCAGCTCGCCCAGATTTGCTCTTGGCACAGATACGCAGTATTTT
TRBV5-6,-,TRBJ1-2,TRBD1,CASSSLGTGGIGYTF,TGTGCCAGCAGCTCCCTTGGGACAGGGGGTATTGGCTACACCTTC
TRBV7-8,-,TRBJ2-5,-,CASSQGGGRETQYF,TGTGCCAGCAGCCAAGGCGGGGGCCGGGAGACCCAGTACTTC
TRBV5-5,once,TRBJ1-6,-,CASSLERGRSPLHF,TGTGCCAGCAGCTTGGAGAGGGGACGGTCACCCCTCCACTTT
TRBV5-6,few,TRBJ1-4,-,CASSLDRQVGEKLFF,TGTGCCAGCAGCTTGGACCGACAGGTTGGAGAAAAACTGTTTTTT
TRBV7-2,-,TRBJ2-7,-,CASSSTKEKQYF,TGTGCCAGCAGCTCAACCAAAGAAAAGCAGTACTTC
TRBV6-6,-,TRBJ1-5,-,CATEEGKGVGGQPQHF,TGTGCCACTGAGGAGGGGAAGGGGGTAGGGGGTCAGCCCCAGCATTTT
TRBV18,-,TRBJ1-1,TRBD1,CASSLRSGQGVAEAFF,TGTGCCAGCTCACTTAGATCGGGACAGGGGGTAGCTGAAGCTTTCTTT
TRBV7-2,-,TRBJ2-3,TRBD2,CASSLEGSGADTQYF,TGTGCCAGCAGCTTAGAAGGTAGCGGGGCAGATACGCAGTATTTT